These 8 T cell receptor beta chains originate from one sample sequenced in a study of T-cell memory formation after mild COVID-19. TCRdb redid the calling of the 5' RACE reads with MiXCR, one entry per CDR3 protein. The sample shows some 150,000 distinct CDR3 sequences, under 30% of them seen only once. Sequenced sample: PBMCs or a T cell subset sorted from them (not recorded which). These TCRs come from an adult woman who had mild COVID-19 (a few samples of this study predate the infection). Cell type and time point are not known.

The CDR3 reads CASTPPAGTGVYEQYF. CDR3 sequence (DNA): TGTGCCAGCACCCCACCGGCTGGGACAGGAGTCTACGAGCAGTACTTC. V usage is TRBV5-5 and J usage is TRBJ2-7; TRBD1 aligns across 8 bases. The CDR3 has 16 amino acids. Trimming took 6 bases from V and 3 from J; bases not matched to a gene: 14. From germline, CDR1 is SGHKS and CDR2 YYEKEE (reference sequence).

J is TRBJ2-7 and V is TRBV29-1; D might be TRBD2 (6 bases). V was clipped by 0 bases and J by 0 bases, with 15 bases between them. The CDR3 spans 16 residues. Looked up from germline, CDR1 is SQVTM and CDR2 is ANQGSEA. This CDR3 is CSVEDRGTPSSYEQYF. The CDR3 DNA reads as TGCAGCGTTGAAGATCGCGGGACTCCTAGCTCCTACGAGCAGTACTTC.

This clonotype was seen a handful of times. CDR3 sequence reads: CASSTVGGRTEAFF. The DNA for the CDR3 is TGTGCCAGCAGTACCGTCGGGGGGCGAACTGAAGCTTTCTTT. The chain couples TRBV12-3 or TRBV12-4 to TRBJ1-1, with D possibly TRBD1 on 6 matching bases. Trimming left V 5 bases short and J 5 bases short, with 15 bases between. The CDR3 is 14 residues long.

In its sample, this clonotype was seen many times. The CDR3 DNA is TGTGCCTGGAGTCGAGGGACACCCTACGAGCAGTACTTC. Translation gives CAWSRGTPYEQYF. V gene TRBV30 combines with J gene TRBJ2-7, with a tentative D call TRBD1 (6 bases). The germline CDR1 and CDR2 sequences are GTSNPN and SVGIG (reference sequence). With 2 bases removed from V and 2 bases from J, the gap between germline ends came to 10 bases. This CDR3 has 13 amino acids.

J is TRBJ2-7 and V is TRBV12-3 or TRBV12-4, with TRBD1 matching 7 bases. Trimming removed 6 bases from V and 1 base from J; junction bases left unmatched: 6. This CDR3 is 14 amino acids long. CDR3 DNA: TGTGCCAGCAGGTCGGGACAGAGTTCCTACGAGCAGTACTTC. As protein: CASRSGQSSYEQYF.

This clonotype came up a few times. The V gene is TRBV12-3 or TRBV12-4, the J gene TRBJ1-5; a possible D gene is TRBD1 (6 bases). Trimming took 8 bases from V and 0 from J, leaving 29 bases between them. The CDR3 is 20 amino acids. The CDR3 spells CASLNTRGGGVTDSNQPQHF. In DNA form, the CDR3 reads TGTGCCAGCCTCAATACCCGGGGCGGGGGCGTTACCGATAGCAATCAGCCCCAGCATTTT.

This clonotype was seen a handful of times. The chain employs TRBV24-1 and TRBJ2-3; the match to TRBD2 covers 8 bases. J lost 6 bases, V lost 5 bases, and 15 bases had no gene match. Germline loops: CDR1 KGHDR, CDR2 SFDVKD. The CDR3 runs to 17 residues. The DNA for the CDR3 is TGTGCCACCAGTGCTTCCAGAGGAGCGGGAGATCCCGATACGCAGTATTTT. Its protein product is CATSASRGAGDPDTQYF.

The CDR3 sequence is CASSDPGLAGGPITGELFF. CDR3 nucleotides: TGTGCCAGCAGTGACCCGGGACTAGCGGGAGGGCCTATCACCGGGGAGCTGTTTTTT. The rearrangement joins TRBV27 to TRBJ2-2, with TRBD2 identical over 16 bases. The V gene's germline CDR1 is MNHEY and CDR2 SMNVEV (reference sequence). This CDR3 is built from 19 residues. With 5 bases clipped from V and 4 bases from J, the junction kept 10 bases outside the gene matches.